These 14 T cell receptor beta chains originate from one sample sequenced in a study of graft-versus-host responses after intestinal transplantation. Using immunoSEQ multiplex PCR, the repertoire was profiled, and TCRdb retains in-frame clones only, with some absent. The table has 33,000 or so clones, about 95% seen once. Material: PBMCs, obtained 16 days after intestinal transplant. These receptors originate from a human patient who received an intestinal transplant, so some T cells may come from the graft donor.

The J gene is TRBJ2-5, the V gene TRBV2; a weak D match, TRBD2 (5 bases). CDR3 length: 12 amino acids. CDR1 and CDR2 from the germline V gene are SNHLY and FYNNEI. Deletions cut 7 bases from V and 2 bases from J, with 8 bases between. CDR3 amino acids: CASISGQETQYF. The CDR3 DNA reads TGTGCCAGCATTTCGGGGCAAGAGACCCAGTACTTC.

The gene calls are TRBV4-1 and TRBJ1-1; a weak D match, TRBD1 (5 bases). In germline, CDR1 is MGHRA, CDR2 YSYEKL. Trimming left V 3 bases short and J 4 bases short, with 12 bases between. CDR3 size: 14 residues. The CDR3 sequence: CASSQGGVGTEAFF. The DNA of the CDR3 is TGCGCCAGCAGCCAGGGGGGGGTGGGCACTGAAGCTTTCTTT.

This sequence joins TRBV7-9 and TRBJ1-5, with TRBD1 as a possible D gene (6 bases). Germline CDR1 is SEHNR and CDR2 is FQNEAQ (reference sequence). This CDR3 is 14 amino acids long. Trimming took off 1 base at V and 7 bases at J, with 11 bases between the two ends. The CDR3 is CASSLEGVRQPQHF. The CDR3 nucleotides are TGTGCCAGCAGCTTAGAGGGGGTTAGACAGCCCCAGCATTTT.

The V gene is TRBV11-2, the J gene TRBJ2-2; 8 nucleotides line up with TRBD2. The CDR3 sequence is 14 residues long. Germline CDR1 reads SGHAT; CDR2 reads FQNNGV. The V and J ends lost 3 bases and 5 bases, in that order; junction bases with no gene match: 2. This chain's CDR3 is CASSLLAGTGELFF. CDR3 nucleotides: TGTGCCAGCAGCTTGTTAGCGGGGACCGGGGAGCTGTTTTTT. The complete variable domain, with remaining parts taken from reference TRBV11-2 and TRBJ2-2, reads EAGVAQSPRYKIIEKRQSVAFWCNPISGHATLYWYQQILGQGPKLLIQFQNNGVVDDSQLPKDRFSAERLKGVDSTLKIQPAKLEDSAVYLCASSLLAGTGELFFGEGSRLTVL.

The rearrangement joins TRBV11-2 to TRBJ2-1; 8 bases agree with TRBD1. Germline V gene lookup returns CDR1 SGHAT and CDR2 FQNNGV. J lost 15 bases, V lost 3 bases, and 10 bases had no gene match. This CDR3 spans 13 amino acids. CDR3 nucleotides: TGTGCCAGCAGCTTTTCTCAACAGGGGGTACGGTTCTTC. Translated, it gives CASSFSQQGVRFF.

The chain links TRBV7-8 to TRBJ2-2; D call uncertain. V gave up 5 bases and J gave up 0 bases, with 13 bases separating them. Per the germline V gene, CDR1 is SGHVS and CDR2 is FQNEAQ. The CDR3 runs to 16 residues. CDR3 sequence: CASSPERVPNTGELFF. The CDR3 DNA follows: TGTGCCAGCAGCCCAGAGCGAGTCCCGAACACCGGGGAGCTGTTTTTT.

The chain is built from TRBV2 and TRBJ1-5, with D unclear. CDR1 and CDR2 (germline): SNHLY, FYNNEI. The CDR3 covers 12 residues. Trimming removed 4 bases from V and 2 bases from J, with 3 bases in between. CDR3 bases: TGTGCCAGCAGTGGAGGCAATCAGCCCCAGCATTTT. The encoded protein is CASSGGNQPQHF.

The rearrangement joins TRBV29-1 to TRBJ1-1; 8 positions match TRBD1. The length of the CDR3 is 15 residues. The V segment lost 5 bases and the J segment 2 bases; nucleotides outside the gene matches: 10. Germline-derived CDR1 and CDR2 are SQVTM and ANQGSEA. DNA for the CDR3: TGCAGCGTTTACCAGGGGGCGAGGCAAAACACTGAAGCTTTCTTT. It is translated as CSVYQGARQNTEAFF. Using reference TRBV29-1 and TRBJ1-1 for the parts outside the CDR3, the full variable domain is SAVISQKPSRDICQRGTSLTIQCQVDSQVTMMFWYRQQPGQSLTLIATANQGSEATYESGFVIDKFPISRPNLTFSTLTVSNMSPEDSSIYLCSVYQGARQNTEAFFGQGTRLTVV.

The chain joins TRBV5-4 to TRBJ2-2; D may be TRBD2 (5 bases). Germline CDR1 and CDR2: SGHNT and YYREEE (reference sequence). The CDR3 is made up of 14 amino acids. V was cut by 2 bases and J by 6 bases, with 11 bases left in between. The CDR3 spells CASSLRDAPGELFF. In DNA form, the CDR3 reads TGTGCCAGCAGCTTACGGGATGCCCCCGGGGAGCTGTTTTTT. Variable domain in full (rest from reference TRBV5-4 and TRBJ2-2): ETGVTQSPTHLIKTRGQQVTLRCSSQSGHNTVSWYQQALGQGPQFIFQYYREEENGRGNFPPRFSGLQFPNYSSELNVNALELDDSALYLCASSLRDAPGELFFGEGSRLTVL.

The genes are TRBV9 and TRBJ1-1; the D gene is possibly TRBD1 (6 bases). V was shortened by 0 bases and J by 8 bases, with 11 bases between the two germline ends. The CDR3 is 13 amino acids. Germline V gene sequence: CDR1 SGDLS, CDR2 YYNGEE. The CDR3 coding sequence is TGTGCCAGCAGCGTAGATGAACAGGGAGAAGCTTTCTTT. Its protein product is CASSVDEQGEAFF.

The rearrangement uses TRBV5-8 and TRBJ2-1; possibly TRBD1 for D (6 bases). Between the trimmed V and J ends, which lost 4 bases and 6 bases, there was a span of 11 bases. The length of the CDR3 is 13 residues. The germline V gene encodes CDR1 SGHTS and CDR2 YDEGEE. In DNA form, the CDR3 reads TGTGCCAGCAGCCCTACAGGGCTCAATGAGCAGTTCTTC. This encodes CASSPTGLNEQFF.

The chain joins TRBV9 to TRBJ2-2; no firm D call. Per the germline V gene, CDR1 is SGDLS and CDR2 is YYNGEE. The CDR3 extends over 14 amino acids. The ends were cut back, 4 bases at V and 1 base at J, with 8 bases in the middle. The CDR3 reads CASSPRQNTGELFF. CDR3 nucleotide sequence: TGTGCCAGCAGCCCCCGACAGAACACCGGGGAGCTGTTTTTT.

The chain employs TRBV30 and TRBJ2-1; no clear D gene. V lost 1 base to trimming and J lost 1 base, with 14 bases between them. CDR3 length: 16 amino acids. Germline loops: CDR1 GTSNPN, CDR2 SVGIG (reference sequence). CDR3 protein: CAWSEALARSYNEQFF. In nucleotides, the CDR3 is TGTGCCTGGAGTGAGGCCCTCGCACGTTCCTACAATGAGCAGTTCTTC.

V is TRBV7-6 and J is TRBJ2-2; D perhaps matches TRBD2 (6 bases). Germline V gene sequence: CDR1 SGHVS, CDR2 FNYEAQ. The V gene lost 3 bases and the J gene lost 2 bases, with 22 bases spanning the gap. The CDR3 sequence is 19 residues long. The CDR3 reads CASSFPGRAGRANTGELFF. The CDR3 nucleotides are TGTGCCAGCAGCTTCCCTGGGAGAGCGGGCCGGGCAAACACCGGGGAGCTGTTTTTT.